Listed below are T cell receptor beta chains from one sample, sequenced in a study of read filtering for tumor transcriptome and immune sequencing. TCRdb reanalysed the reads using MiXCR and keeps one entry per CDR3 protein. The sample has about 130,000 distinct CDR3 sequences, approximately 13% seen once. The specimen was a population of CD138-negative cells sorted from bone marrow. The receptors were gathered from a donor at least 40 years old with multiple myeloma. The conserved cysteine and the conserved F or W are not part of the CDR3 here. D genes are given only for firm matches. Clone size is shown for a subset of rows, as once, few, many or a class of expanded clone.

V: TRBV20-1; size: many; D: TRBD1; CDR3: SARRTGGLDEQF
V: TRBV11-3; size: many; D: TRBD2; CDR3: ASSLEALAGTTDTQY
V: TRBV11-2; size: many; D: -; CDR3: ASSLDNYGEAF
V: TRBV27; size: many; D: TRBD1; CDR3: ASRPGQGARQPQH
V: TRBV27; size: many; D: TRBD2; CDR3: ASSSWTSGSYEQY
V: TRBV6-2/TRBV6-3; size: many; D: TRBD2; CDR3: ASSQQRTSGTDTQY
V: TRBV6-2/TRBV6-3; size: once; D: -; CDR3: ASSHFAVAAASIDEQF
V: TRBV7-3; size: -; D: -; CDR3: ASRAQVDTEAF
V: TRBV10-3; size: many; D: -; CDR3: AISALDTEAF
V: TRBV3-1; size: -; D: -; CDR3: ASSQARGSGELF
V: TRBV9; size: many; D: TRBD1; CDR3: ASSVAGTGWYEQY
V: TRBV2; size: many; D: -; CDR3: ASSERPGAYNEQF
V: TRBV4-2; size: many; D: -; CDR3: ASSQAVLAPNEQF
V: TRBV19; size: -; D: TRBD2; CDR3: ASSPRLAGATAPNNEQF
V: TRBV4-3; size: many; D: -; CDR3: ASSQGSTADTQY
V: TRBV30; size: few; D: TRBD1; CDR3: AWRAQGPVNIQY
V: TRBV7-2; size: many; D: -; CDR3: ASSLAGDQPQH
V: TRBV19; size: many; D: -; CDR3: ASSITVSYEQY
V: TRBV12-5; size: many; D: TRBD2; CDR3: ASGLVRASTSGRENEQF
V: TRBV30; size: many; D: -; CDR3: AWSALSPEQY
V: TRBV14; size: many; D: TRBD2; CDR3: ASSQHPTSGRTDTQY
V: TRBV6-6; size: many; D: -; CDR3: ASSYSLGTSLVNEQF
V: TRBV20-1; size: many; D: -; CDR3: SARGVNTEAF
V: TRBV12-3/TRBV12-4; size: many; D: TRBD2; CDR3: ASSLQLAGGFSEQY
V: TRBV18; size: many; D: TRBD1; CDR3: ASSSGQDESPLH
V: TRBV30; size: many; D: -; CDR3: AWKVGWSDTGELF
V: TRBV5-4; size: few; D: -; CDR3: ASSREGRGQAHAGELF
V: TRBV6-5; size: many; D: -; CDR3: ASSYSGVNYNEQF
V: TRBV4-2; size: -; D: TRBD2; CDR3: ASSRGLAGVADTQY
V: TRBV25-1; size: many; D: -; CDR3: ASPDPRRGEQF
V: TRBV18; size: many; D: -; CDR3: ASSPPAVLVAF
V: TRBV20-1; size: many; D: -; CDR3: SARKGITEAF
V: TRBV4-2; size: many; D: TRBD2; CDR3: ASSQEVTSGSAEQF